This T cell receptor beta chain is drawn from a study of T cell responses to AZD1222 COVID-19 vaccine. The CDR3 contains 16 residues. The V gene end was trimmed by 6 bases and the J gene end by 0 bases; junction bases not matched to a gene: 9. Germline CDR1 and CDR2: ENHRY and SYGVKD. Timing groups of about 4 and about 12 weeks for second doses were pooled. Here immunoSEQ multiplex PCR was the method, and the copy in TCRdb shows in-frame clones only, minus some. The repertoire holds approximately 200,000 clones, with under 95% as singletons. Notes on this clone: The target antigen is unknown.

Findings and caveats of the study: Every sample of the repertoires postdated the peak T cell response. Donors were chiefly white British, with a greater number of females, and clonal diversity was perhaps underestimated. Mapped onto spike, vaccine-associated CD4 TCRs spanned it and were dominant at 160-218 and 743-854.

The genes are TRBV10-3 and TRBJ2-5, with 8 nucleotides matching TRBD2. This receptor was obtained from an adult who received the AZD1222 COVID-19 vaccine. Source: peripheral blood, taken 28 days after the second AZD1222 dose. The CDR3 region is CAISLDPAGDQETQYF. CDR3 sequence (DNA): TGTGCCATCAGCCTCGACCCAGCGGGGGACCAAGAGACCCAGTACTTC.